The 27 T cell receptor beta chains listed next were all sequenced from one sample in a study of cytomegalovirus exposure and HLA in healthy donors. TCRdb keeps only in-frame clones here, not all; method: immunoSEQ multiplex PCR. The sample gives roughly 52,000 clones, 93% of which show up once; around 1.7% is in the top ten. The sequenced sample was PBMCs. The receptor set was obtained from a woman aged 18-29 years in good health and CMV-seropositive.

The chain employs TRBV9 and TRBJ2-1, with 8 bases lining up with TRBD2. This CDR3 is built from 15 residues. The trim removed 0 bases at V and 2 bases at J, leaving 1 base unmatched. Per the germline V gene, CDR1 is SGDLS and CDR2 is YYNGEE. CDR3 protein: CASSVELAAYNEQFF. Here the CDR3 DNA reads TGTGCCAGCAGCGTAGAACTAGCGGCCTACAATGAGCAGTTCTTC.

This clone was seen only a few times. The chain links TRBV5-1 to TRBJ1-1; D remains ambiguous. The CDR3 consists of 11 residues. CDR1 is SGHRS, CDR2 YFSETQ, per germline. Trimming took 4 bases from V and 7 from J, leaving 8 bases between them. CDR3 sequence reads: CASSPGVEAFF. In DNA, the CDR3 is TGCGCCAGCAGCCCCGGGGTTGAAGCTTTCTTT. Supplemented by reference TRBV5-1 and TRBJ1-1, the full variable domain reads KAGVTQTPRYLIKTRGQQVTLSCSPISGHRSVSWYQQTPGQGLQFLFEYFSETQRNKGNFPGRFSGRQFSNSRSEMNVSTLELGDSALYLCASSPGVEAFFGQGTRLTVV.

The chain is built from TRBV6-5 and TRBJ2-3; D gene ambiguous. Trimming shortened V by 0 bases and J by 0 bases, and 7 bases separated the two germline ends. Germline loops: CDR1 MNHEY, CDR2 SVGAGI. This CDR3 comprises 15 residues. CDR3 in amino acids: CASSYSGLSTDTQYF. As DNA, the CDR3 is TGTGCCAGCAGTTACTCGGGCTTAAGCACAGATACGCAGTATTTT.

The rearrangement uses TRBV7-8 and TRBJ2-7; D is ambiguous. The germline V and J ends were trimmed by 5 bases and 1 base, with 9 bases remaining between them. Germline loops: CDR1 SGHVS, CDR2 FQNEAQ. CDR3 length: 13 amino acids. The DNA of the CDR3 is TGTGCCAGCAGCCGAACCCAGTCCTACGAGCAGTACTTC. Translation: CASSRTQSYEQYF. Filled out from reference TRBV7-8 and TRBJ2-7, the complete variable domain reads GAGVSQSPRYKVAKRGQDVALRCDPISGHVSLFWYQQALGQGPEFLTYFQNEAQLDKSGLPSDRFFAERPEGSVSTLKIQRTQQEDSAVYLCASSRTQSYEQYFGPGTRLTVT.

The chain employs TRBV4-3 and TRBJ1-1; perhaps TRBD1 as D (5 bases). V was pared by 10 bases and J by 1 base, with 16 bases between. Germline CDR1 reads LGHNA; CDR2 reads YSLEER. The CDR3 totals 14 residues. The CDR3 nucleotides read TGCGCCACCAGATTCGCTCAGGGGAACACTGAAGCTTTCTTT. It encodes CATRFAQGNTEAFF.

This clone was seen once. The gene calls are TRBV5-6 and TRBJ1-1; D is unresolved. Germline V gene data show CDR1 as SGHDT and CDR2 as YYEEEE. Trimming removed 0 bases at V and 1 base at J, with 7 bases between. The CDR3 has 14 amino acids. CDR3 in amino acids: CASSLASPNTEAFF. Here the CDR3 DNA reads TGTGCCAGCAGCTTGGCGTCCCCGAACACTGAAGCTTTCTTT.

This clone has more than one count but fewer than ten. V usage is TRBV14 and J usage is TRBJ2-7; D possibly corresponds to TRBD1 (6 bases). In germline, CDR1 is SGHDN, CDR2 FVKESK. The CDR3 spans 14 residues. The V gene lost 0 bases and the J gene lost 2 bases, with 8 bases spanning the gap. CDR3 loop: CASSQEWDTYEQYF. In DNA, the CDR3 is TGTGCCAGCAGCCAAGAATGGGACACCTACGAGCAGTACTTC. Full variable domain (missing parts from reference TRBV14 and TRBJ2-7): EAGVTQFPSHSVIEKGQTVTLRCDPISGHDNLYWYRRVMGKEIKFLLHFVKESKQDESGMPNNRFLAERTGGTYSTLKVQPAELEDSGVYFCASSQEWDTYEQYFGPGTRLTVT.

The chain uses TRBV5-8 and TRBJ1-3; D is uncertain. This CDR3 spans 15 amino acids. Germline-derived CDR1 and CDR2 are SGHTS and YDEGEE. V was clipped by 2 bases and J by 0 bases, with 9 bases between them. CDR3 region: CASSFVFFSGNTIYF. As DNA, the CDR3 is TGTGCCAGCAGCTTCGTATTTTTCTCTGGAAACACCATATATTTT.

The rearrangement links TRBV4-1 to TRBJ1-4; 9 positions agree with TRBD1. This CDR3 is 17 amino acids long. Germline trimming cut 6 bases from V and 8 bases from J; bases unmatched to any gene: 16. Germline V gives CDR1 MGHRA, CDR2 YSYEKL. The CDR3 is CASRNPGQGHSSEKLFF. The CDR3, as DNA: TGCGCCAGCAGGAACCCGGGACAGGGACACTCCTCGGAAAAACTGTTTTTT.

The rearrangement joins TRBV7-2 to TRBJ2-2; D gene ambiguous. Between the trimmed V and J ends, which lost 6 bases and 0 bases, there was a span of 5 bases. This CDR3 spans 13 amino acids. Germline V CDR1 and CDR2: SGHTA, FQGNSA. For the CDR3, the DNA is TGTGCCAGCAGTCGTTCGAACACCGGGGAGCTGTTTTTT. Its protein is CASSRSNTGELFF.

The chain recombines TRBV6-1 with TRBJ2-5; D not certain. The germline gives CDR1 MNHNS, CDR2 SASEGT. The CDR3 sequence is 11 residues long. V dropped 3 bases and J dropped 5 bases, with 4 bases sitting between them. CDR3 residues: CASSESETQYF. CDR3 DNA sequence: TGTGCCAGCAGTGAGTCGGAGACCCAGTACTTC.

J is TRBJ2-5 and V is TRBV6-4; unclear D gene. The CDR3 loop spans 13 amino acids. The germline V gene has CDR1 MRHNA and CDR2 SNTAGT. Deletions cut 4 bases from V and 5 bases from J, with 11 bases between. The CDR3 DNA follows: TGTGCCAGCAGTGCTACGAACCTTGAGACCCAGTACTTC. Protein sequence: CASSATNLETQYF.

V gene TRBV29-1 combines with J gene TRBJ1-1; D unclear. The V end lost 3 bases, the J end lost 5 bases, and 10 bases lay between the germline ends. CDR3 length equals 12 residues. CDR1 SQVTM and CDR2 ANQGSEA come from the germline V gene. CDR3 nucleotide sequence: TGCAGCGTTGAGCCGGGCGGGACTGAAGCTTTCTTT. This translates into CSVEPGGTEAFF.

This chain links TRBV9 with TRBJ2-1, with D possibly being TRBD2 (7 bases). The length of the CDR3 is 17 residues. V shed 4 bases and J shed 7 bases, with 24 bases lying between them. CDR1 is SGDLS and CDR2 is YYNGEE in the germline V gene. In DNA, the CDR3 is TGTGCCAGCAGCAACTCGGGGGGCCCCCGGATGGGGAATGAGCAGTTCTTC. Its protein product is CASSNSGGPRMGNEQFF.

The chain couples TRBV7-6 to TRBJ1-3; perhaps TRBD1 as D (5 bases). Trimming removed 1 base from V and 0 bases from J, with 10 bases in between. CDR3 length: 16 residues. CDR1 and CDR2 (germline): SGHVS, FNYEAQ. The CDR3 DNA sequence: TGTGCCAGCAGCTTAGGGAGACAGTTCTCTGGAAACACCATATATTTT. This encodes CASSLGRQFSGNTIYF. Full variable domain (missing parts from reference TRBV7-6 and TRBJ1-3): GAGVSQSPRYKVTKRGQDVALRCDPISGHVSLYWYRQALGQGPEFLTYFNYEAQQDKSGLPNDRFSAERPEGSISTLTIQRTEQRDSAMYRCASSLGRQFSGNTIYFGEGSWLTVV.

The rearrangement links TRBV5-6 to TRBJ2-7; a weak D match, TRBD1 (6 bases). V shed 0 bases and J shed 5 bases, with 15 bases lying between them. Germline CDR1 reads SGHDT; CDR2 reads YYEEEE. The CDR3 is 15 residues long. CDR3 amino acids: CASSLERDTRNEQYF. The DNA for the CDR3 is TGTGCCAGCAGCTTGGAAAGGGACACGCGGAACGAGCAGTACTTC.

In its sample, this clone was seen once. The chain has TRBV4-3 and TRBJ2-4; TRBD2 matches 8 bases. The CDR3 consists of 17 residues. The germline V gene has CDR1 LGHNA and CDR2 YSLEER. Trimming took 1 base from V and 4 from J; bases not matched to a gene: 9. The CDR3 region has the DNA TGCGCCAGCAGCCAAGTGGGATCGGGGGGGCCAAAAAACATTCAGTACTTC. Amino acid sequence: CASSQVGSGGPKNIQYF.

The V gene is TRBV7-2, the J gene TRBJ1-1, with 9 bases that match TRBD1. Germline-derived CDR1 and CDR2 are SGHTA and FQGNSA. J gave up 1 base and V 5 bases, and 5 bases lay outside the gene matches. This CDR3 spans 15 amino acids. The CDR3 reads CASSQDRGWNTEAFF. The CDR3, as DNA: TGTGCCAGCAGCCAGGACAGGGGATGGAACACTGAAGCTTTCTTT.

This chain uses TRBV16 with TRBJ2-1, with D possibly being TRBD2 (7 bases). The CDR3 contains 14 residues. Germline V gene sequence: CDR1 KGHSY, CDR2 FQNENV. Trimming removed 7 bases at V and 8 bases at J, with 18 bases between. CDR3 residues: CASIGGAGGYEQFF. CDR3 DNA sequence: TGTGCCAGCATTGGGGGGGCAGGAGGATATGAGCAGTTCTTC.

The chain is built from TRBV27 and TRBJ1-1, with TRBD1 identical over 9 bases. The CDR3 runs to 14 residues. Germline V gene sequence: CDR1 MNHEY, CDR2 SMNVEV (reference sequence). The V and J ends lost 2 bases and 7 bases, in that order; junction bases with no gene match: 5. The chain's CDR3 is CASSLQDRGGEAFF. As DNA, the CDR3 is TGTGCCAGCAGTTTACAGGACAGGGGTGGTGAAGCTTTCTTT.

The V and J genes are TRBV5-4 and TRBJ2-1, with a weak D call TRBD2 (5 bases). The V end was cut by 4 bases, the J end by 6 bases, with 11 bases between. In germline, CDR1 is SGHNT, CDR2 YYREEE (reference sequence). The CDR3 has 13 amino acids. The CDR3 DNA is TGTGCCAGCAGCCCAACTAGAAGCAATGAGCAGTTCTTC. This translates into CASSPTRSNEQFF.

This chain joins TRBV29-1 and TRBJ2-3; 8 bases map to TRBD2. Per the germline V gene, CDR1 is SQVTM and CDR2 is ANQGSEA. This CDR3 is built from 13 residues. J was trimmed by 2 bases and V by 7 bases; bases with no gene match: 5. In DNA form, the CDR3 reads TGCAGCGCTACTAGCGGCCTCACAGATACGCAGTATTTT. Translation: CSATSGLTDTQYF.

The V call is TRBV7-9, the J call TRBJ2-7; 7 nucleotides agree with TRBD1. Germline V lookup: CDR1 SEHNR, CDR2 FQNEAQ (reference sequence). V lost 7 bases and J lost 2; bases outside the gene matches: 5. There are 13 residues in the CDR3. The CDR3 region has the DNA TGTGCCAGCACCGGGCAGGGGGCCTACGAGCAGTACTTC. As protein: CASTGQGAYEQYF.

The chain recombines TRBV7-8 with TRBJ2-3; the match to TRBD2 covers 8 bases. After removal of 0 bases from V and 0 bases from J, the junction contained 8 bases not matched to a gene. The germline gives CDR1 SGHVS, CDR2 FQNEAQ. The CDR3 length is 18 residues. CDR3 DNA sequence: TGTGCCAGCAGCTTAGCGGGCGGGCGGGGGGTAAGCACAGATACGCAGTATTTT. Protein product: CASSLAGGRGVSTDTQYF.

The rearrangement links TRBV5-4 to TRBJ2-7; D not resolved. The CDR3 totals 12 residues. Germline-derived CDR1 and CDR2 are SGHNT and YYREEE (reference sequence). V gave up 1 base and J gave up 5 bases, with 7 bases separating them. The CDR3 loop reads CASSLSPNEQYF. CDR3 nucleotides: TGTGCCAGCAGCTTGAGCCCTAACGAGCAGTACTTC.

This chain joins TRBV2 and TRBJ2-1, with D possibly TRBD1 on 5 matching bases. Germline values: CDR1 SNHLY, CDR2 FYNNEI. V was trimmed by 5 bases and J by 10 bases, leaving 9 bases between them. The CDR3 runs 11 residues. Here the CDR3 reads CASSLKGEQFF. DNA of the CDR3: TGTGCCAGCAGTCTTAAGGGGGAGCAGTTCTTC.

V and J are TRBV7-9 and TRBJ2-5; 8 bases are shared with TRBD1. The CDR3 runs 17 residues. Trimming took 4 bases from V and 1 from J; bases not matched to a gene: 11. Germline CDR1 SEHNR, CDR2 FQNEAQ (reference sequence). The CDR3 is CASSSQKDRVAQETQYF. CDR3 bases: TGTGCCAGCAGCTCCCAAAAGGACAGGGTTGCCCAAGAGACCCAGTACTTC.